A selection of T cell receptor beta chains follows, all from one sample in a study of a mutant IDH1 vaccine in newly diagnosed glioma. What these receptors recognize is not known. Method: immunoSEQ multiplex PCR; TCRdb's copy keeps in-frame clones and lacks some. The sample has over 55,000 clones, 70% to 90% seen once; the top ten hold 1.5% to 2.5%. Material: PBMCs, obtained from a glioma patient whose treatment included an IDH1 peptide vaccine. These receptors originate from a man in his forties with glioma. CDR3s include the opening cysteine and the closing phenylalanine or tryptophan. The D gene is left open where the match is weak. Rows give clone size only sometimes, using once, few, many, or a class for an expanded clone.

TRBV5-1	TRBJ1-5	NA	once	TGCGCCAGCAGACGGGACATAGGCTCAAATCAGCCCCAGCATTTT	CASRRDIGSNQPQHF
TRBV6-4	TRBJ2-1	TRBD1	NA	TGTGCCAGCAGTGACTGGGACAGGGACCGCAATGAGCAGTTCTTC	CASSDWDRDRNEQFF
TRBV7-2	TRBJ2-5	TRBD1	once	TGTGCCAGCAGTTCGACAGGGGGCAGAGAGACCCAGTACTTC	CASSSTGGRETQYF
TRBV4-1	TRBJ1-1	TRBD1	once	TGCGCCAGCAGCCAAGACGGGACAGGGGTAGGGAGGTACACTGAAGCTTTCTTT	CASSQDGTGVGRYTEAFF
TRBV27	TRBJ1-2	TRBD1	NA	TGTGCCAGCAGTGAGACAGGGTCGTATGGCTACACCTTC	CASSETGSYGYTF
TRBV5-1	TRBJ1-1	NA	NA	TGCGCCAGCAGCTTGGGACCGAGGAACACTGAAGCTTTCTTT	CASSLGPRNTEAFF
TRBV7-2	TRBJ1-6	NA	NA	TGTGCCAGCAGCTCTAGGAAGTCGGTCAACAATTCACCCCTCCACTTT	CASSSRKSVNNSPLHF
TRBV15	TRBJ1-2	NA	once	TGTGCCATCAGGACGGAGTTCTATGGCTACACCTTC	CAIRTEFYGYTF
TRBV14	TRBJ1-3	NA	NA	TGTGCCAGCAGCCAAGCAGGGACGGCAAACACCATATATTTT	CASSQAGTANTIYF
TRBV27	TRBJ2-2	TRBD2	NA	TGTGCCAGCAGTTACCGCTGGGGGGGCGGGGAGCTGTTTTTT	CASSYRWGGGELFF
TRBV10-3	TRBJ1-5	NA	few	TGTGCCATCAGTGAGTCTAAGCTTCAGCCCCAGCATTTT	CAISESKLQPQHF
TRBV6-5	TRBJ2-3	TRBD1	NA	TGTGCCAGCAGCAGGGACAGGAGCTATACGCAGTATTTT	CASSRDRSYTQYF
TRBV9	TRBJ1-3	NA	NA	TGTGCCAGCAGCCCCCGACTGCAACTCGCTGGAAACACCATATATTTT	CASSPRLQLAGNTIYF
TRBV25-1	TRBJ1-2	TRBD1	NA	TGTGCCAGCAGTCCTCGGGACAGGGCGCCTAACTATGGCTACACCTTC	CASSPRDRAPNYGYTF
TRBV30	TRBJ2-5	TRBD2	NA	TGTGCCTGGAGTGGTTGGGAAGCGGGGGGGTTCCAAGAGACCCAGTACTTC	CAWSGWEAGGFQETQYF
TRBV5-6	TRBJ2-5	TRBD1	few	TGTGCCAGCAGCTTATATGGAGGACAGGGTCAACAGACCCAGTACTTC	CASSLYGGQGQQTQYF
TRBV11-2	TRBJ1-2	TRBD1	NA	TGTGCCAGCAGCTCGAAATGGGACAGGGACTATGGCTACACCTTC	CASSSKWDRDYGYTF
TRBV7-9	TRBJ2-7	TRBD2	NA	TGTGCCAGCAGGCCGGGGGGAGGGCCCGACGAGCAGTACTTC	CASRPGGGPDEQYF
TRBV7-9	TRBJ1-5	NA	NA	TGTGCCAGCAGCCCAGGATATAATCAGCCCCAGCATTTT	CASSPGYNQPQHF
TRBV6-6	TRBJ2-5	NA	NA	TGTGCCAGCAGCCCTGCAGGGTCGGTATTGGAGACCCAGTACTTC	CASSPAGSVLETQYF
TRBV11-2	TRBJ2-3	NA	NA	TGTGCCAGCAGCTTAGACAGGGGTAACACAGATACGCAGTATTTT	CASSLDRGNTDTQYF
TRBV4-2	TRBJ2-7	NA	NA	TGTGCCAGCAGCCAAGGAGACACAGCCTACGAGCAGTACTTC	CASSQGDTAYEQYF
TRBV11-1	TRBJ2-5	NA	NA	TGTGCCAGCAGCTCCCGGGTTAGCGCAGGACTGCGAGAGACCCAGTACTTC	CASSSRVSAGLRETQYF
TRBV30	TRBJ1-6	TRBD1	NA	TGTGCCTGGACTATACGGACAGGGTATTCACCCCTCCACTTT	CAWTIRTGYSPLHF
TRBV7-7	TRBJ2-4	NA	NA	TGTGCTAGCAGGCCACCTGCCTGGGGAGCCAAAAACATTCAGTACTTC	CASRPPAWGAKNIQYF
TRBV7-9	TRBJ1-2	NA	NA	TGTGCCAGCAGCTTAGCGGGTCTTAACTATGGCTACACCTTC	CASSLAGLNYGYTF
TRBV10-3	TRBJ2-7	NA	NA	TGTGCCATCAGGGGCGGGACCGGCTCCTACGAGCAGTACTTC	CAIRGGTGSYEQYF
TRBV4-3	TRBJ2-7	NA	NA	TGCGCCAGCAGCCAAGATGGGCAGGGATTCTACGAGCAGTACTTC	CASSQDGQGFYEQYF
TRBV5-1	TRBJ2-1	NA	NA	TGCGCCAGCAGCCCCTATGGAGGGGGCAATGAGCAGTTCTTC	CASSPYGGGNEQFF
TRBV5-6	TRBJ1-2	NA	NA	TGTGCCAGTTCCTTGTTACGGGGGCCCTATGGCTACACCTTC	CASSLLRGPYGYTF
TRBV15	TRBJ2-7	TRBD2	NA	TGTGCCACCAGCAGAGATGCGCTAGCGGGAGCCAGCTCATTCGCCATTTCCTACGAGCAGTACTTC	CATSRDALAGASSFAISYEQYF
TRBV19	TRBJ2-7	NA	NA	TGTGCCAGCACTCCTGGTATGGGGGGTTCCTACGAGCAGTACTTC	CASTPGMGGSYEQYF
TRBV6-5	TRBJ2-2	TRBD1	NA	TGTGCCAGCAGTTACGACCGGACAGGGAACACCGGGGAGCTGTTTTTT	CASSYDRTGNTGELFF
TRBV7-9	TRBJ2-7	NA	NA	TGTGCCAGCAGCTTTCCGGGGGAGCTAGACGAGCAGTACTTC	CASSFPGELDEQYF
TRBV29-1	TRBJ1-1	TRBD1	NA	TGCAGCGTTCTGGACAGGGACGACACTGAAGCTTTCTTT	CSVLDRDDTEAFF
TRBV6-1	TRBJ1-2	NA	NA	TGTGCCAGCAGTGAAGCCGGGGCAGGGAGAGGCTATGGCTACACCTTC	CASSEAGAGRGYGYTF
TRBV6-1	TRBJ1-1	TRBD1	NA	TGTGCCAGCAAGACCACAGGGGGCAACACTGAAGCTTTCTTT	CASKTTGGNTEAFF
TRBV5-4	TRBJ2-3	TRBD2	NA	TGTGCCAGCAGTTCCGGACTAGCGGGGTCTAGCACAGATACGCAGTATTTT	CASSSGLAGSSTDTQYF
TRBV4-3	TRBJ1-3	NA	NA	TGCGCCAGCAGCCAAGACTGGGGACCGTCGAGCTCTGGAAACACCATATATTTT	CASSQDWGPSSSGNTIYF
TRBV4-3	TRBJ2-7	TRBD2	NA	TGCGCCAGCAGCCAAGATTATTCATGGGCGGGAGGCACCTACGAGCAGTACTTC	CASSQDYSWAGGTYEQYF
TRBV7-8	TRBJ1-5	NA	NA	TGTGCCAGCAGCCGCCGGCCCCTTAGCAATCAGCCCCAGCATTTT	CASSRRPLSNQPQHF
TRBV18	TRBJ1-5	TRBD1	NA	TGTGCCAGCTCACCAGGACAGGGACTTAGCAATCAGCCCCAGCATTTT	CASSPGQGLSNQPQHF
TRBV18	TRBJ2-3	NA	NA	TGTGCCAGCTCACCAGGACAGACCCACAGCACAGATACGCAGTATTTT	CASSPGQTHSTDTQYF